The 20 T cell receptor beta chains below all came from one sample that was sequenced in a study of CD8 T cells in Susac syndrome. Random hexamers served to reverse transcribe about 0.45 to 1 ug RNA. A single record per CDR3 protein comes from TCRdb applying MiXCR to the immunoSEQ multiplex PCR reads. Of some 100,000 distinct CDR3 sequences in the sample, 85% to 95% are singletons; the top ten hold around 0.15%. Sequencing was performed on CD4+ T cells from PBMCs. The receptors come from a human donor in good health.

The J gene is TRBJ2-3, the V gene TRBV6-2 or TRBV6-3; D gene unclear. The germline V and J ends were trimmed by 0 bases and 3 bases, with 13 bases remaining between them. The CDR3 has 16 residues. Germline lookup yields CDR1 MNHEY and CDR2 SVGEGT. CDR3 in amino acids: CASSYSKRKGTDTQYF. DNA for the CDR3: TGTGCCAGCAGTTACTCGAAGAGGAAGGGAACAGATACGCAGTATTTT.

The rearrangement joins TRBV4-3 to TRBJ2-3; 9 nucleotides match TRBD1. This CDR3 region has 16 residues. The V segment lost 1 base and the J segment 2 bases; nucleotides outside the gene matches: 4. The germline gives CDR1 LGHNA, CDR2 YSLEER. The CDR3 is CASSQGGTGYTDTQYF. Written as DNA, the CDR3 is TGCGCCAGCAGCCAAGGGGGGACAGGGTACACAGATACGCAGTATTTT.

V usage is TRBV5-4 and J usage is TRBJ1-2; TRBD1 agrees at 9 bases. Germline V gene sequence: CDR1 SGHNT, CDR2 YYREEE (reference sequence). The ends lost 0 bases at V and 7 bases at J; junction bases unmatched: 10. CDR3 length equals 16 residues. The CDR3 DNA sequence: TGTGCCAGCAGCTTGGTCGGGACAGGGACCTTTGGTGGCTACACCTTC. It codes for CASSLVGTGTFGGYTF.

The rearrangement joins TRBV6-1 to TRBJ2-1, with D perhaps matching TRBD2 (6 bases). Per the germline V gene, CDR1 is MNHNS and CDR2 is SASEGT. The CDR3 length is 15 residues. V was shortened by 3 bases and J by 4 bases, with 13 bases between the two germline ends. CDR3 bases: TGTGCCAGCAGTGATTCCGGAGGGCCATACAATGAGCAGTTCTTC. Translating it yields CASSDSGGPYNEQFF.

The chain couples TRBV28 to TRBJ1-1; D uncertain. Germline V lookup: CDR1 MDHEN, CDR2 SYDVKM. There are 15 residues in the CDR3. The V and J ends lost 7 bases and 4 bases respectively, with 19 bases between them. This chain's CDR3 is CASTLWWGSSTEAFF. In DNA form, the CDR3 reads TGTGCCAGCACCTTATGGTGGGGTTCCTCCACTGAAGCTTTCTTT.

The rearrangement links TRBV20-1 to TRBJ1-5; TRBD1 aligns across 7 bases. Germline CDR1 and CDR2: DFQATT and SNEGSKA (reference sequence). V lost 0 bases and J lost 4; bases outside the gene matches: 9. The CDR3 is 16 residues long. CDR3 loop: CSARDPDRAGNQPQHF. Written as DNA, the CDR3 is TGCAGTGCTAGAGACCCTGACAGGGCCGGGAATCAGCCCCAGCATTTT.

The chain combines TRBV7-9 with TRBJ1-2; weak D call: TRBD1 (5 bases). In germline, CDR1 is SEHNR, CDR2 FQNEAQ (reference sequence). This CDR3 has 15 amino acids. Trimming pared 2 bases from V and 7 bases from J, leaving 17 bases between. DNA of the CDR3: TGTGCCAGCAGCTTACACCAGGGAGGGATGGTTGGCTACACCTTC. This gives the protein CASSLHQGGMVGYTF.

The chain combines TRBV6-1 with TRBJ1-5; 8 bases fit TRBD1. The CDR3 contains 16 residues. Germline CDR1 reads MNHNS; CDR2 reads SASEGT. J gave up 2 bases and V 6 bases, and 9 bases lay outside the gene matches. For the CDR3, the DNA is TGTGCCAGCAGCCACCACGGACAGGGCCGCAATCAGCCCCAGCATTTT. This translates into CASSHHGQGRNQPQHF.

This chain joins TRBV6-5 and TRBJ2-1, with 9 positions matching TRBD2. Germline values: CDR1 MNHEY, CDR2 SVGAGI. The CDR3 consists of 18 residues. J was trimmed by 4 bases and V by 2 bases; bases with no gene match: 12. CDR3 sequence: CASSYGGVAGALYNEQFF. In DNA form, the CDR3 reads TGTGCCAGCAGTTACGGGGGGGTAGCGGGAGCGCTATACAATGAGCAGTTCTTC.

The chain is built from TRBV29-1 and TRBJ1-1; D possibly corresponds to TRBD1 (6 bases). Germline CDR1 reads SQVTM; CDR2 reads ANQGSEA. The CDR3 is made up of 13 amino acids. V was cut by 5 bases and J by 6 bases, with 16 bases left in between. In DNA, the CDR3 is TGCAGCGTTTTGGGGCCAGGGGTCTCTGAAGCTTTCTTT. Its protein is CSVLGPGVSEAFF.

This chain joins TRBV6-6 and TRBJ2-7, with D unresolved. This CDR3 contains 14 residues. Germline V gene data show CDR1 as MNHNY and CDR2 as SVGAGI (reference sequence). V was cut by 8 bases and J by 2 bases, with 16 bases left in between. CDR3 nucleotides: TGTGCCAGCCGAAGTGGACGAAGTACCTACGAGCAGTACTTC. This gives the protein CASRSGRSTYEQYF.

The chain combines TRBV12-3 or TRBV12-4 with TRBJ1-4; D is uncertain. This CDR3 spans 14 amino acids. V lost 3 bases and J 0 bases, leaving 5 bases between the germline ends. DNA for the CDR3: TGTGCCAGCAGTTTGTACCCAACTAATGAAAAACTGTTTTTT. Protein sequence: CASSLYPTNEKLFF.

The rearrangement joins TRBV10-3 to TRBJ2-3; D is possibly TRBD2 (5 bases). CDR3 length equals 14 residues. V shed 6 bases and J shed 0 bases, with 10 bases lying between them. Germline loops: CDR1 ENHRY, CDR2 SYGVKD. This CDR3 reads CAISGGQSTDTQYF. The CDR3 bases are TGTGCCATCAGCGGCGGGCAGAGCACAGATACGCAGTATTTT.

The V gene is TRBV20-1, the J gene TRBJ1-2, with D uncertain. The germline V and J ends were trimmed by 3 bases and 4 bases, with 12 bases remaining between them. The V gene's germline CDR1 is DFQATT and CDR2 SNEGSKA (reference sequence). The CDR3 is made up of 13 amino acids. The CDR3 sequence: CSARIPRIYGYTF. The CDR3 DNA reads TGCAGTGCTAGGATCCCCAGAATCTATGGCTACACCTTC.

CDR3 nucleotide sequence: TGCAGTGCTTTGCGCTCGGGCACAGATACGCAGTATTTT. Protein sequence: CSALRSGTDTQYF. The chain recombines TRBV20-1 with TRBJ2-3; D unclear. CDR1 is DFQATT, CDR2 SNEGSKA, per germline (reference sequence). The CDR3 loop spans 13 amino acids. Trimming removed 5 bases from V and 1 base from J, with 10 bases in between.

Only one count was recorded for this clonotype. The gene calls are TRBV6-7 and TRBJ2-1; D is ambiguous. TRBV6-7 is an ORF, and what it does is uncertain. V lost 5 bases and J lost 9, with 8 bases in between. The length of the CDR3 is 11 residues. The CDR3 protein is CASSPSSEQFF. CDR3 sequence (DNA): TGTGCCAGCAGTCCTTCGAGTGAGCAGTTCTTC.

The V gene is TRBV6-1, the J gene TRBJ2-7, with a possible D match to TRBD2 (6 bases). The V gene's germline CDR1 is MNHNS and CDR2 SASEGT. V was trimmed by 5 bases and J by 7 bases, leaving 18 bases between them. This CDR3 has 14 amino acids. In DNA form, the CDR3 reads TGTGCCAGCAGTTCGCGGGGCCCCGACGGGGAGCAGTACTTC. Protein: CASSSRGPDGEQYF.

The count of this clonotype is one. The V and J genes are TRBV9 and TRBJ2-7; 12 bases line up with TRBD2. The CDR3 has 13 residues. V lost 7 bases to trimming and J lost 7 bases; unmatched junction nucleotides: 6. Germline lookup yields CDR1 SGDLS and CDR2 YYNGEE. CDR3 in amino acids: CASCPGTSGEQYF. The CDR3 DNA follows: TGTGCCAGCTGCCCCGGGACTAGCGGGGAGCAGTACTTC.

The chain joins TRBV24-1 to TRBJ2-2, with TRBD1 matching 7 bases. The CDR3 runs to 14 residues. V shed 10 bases, J shed 6 bases, and the junction held 10 bases outside the gene matches. The germline CDR1 and CDR2 sequences are KGHDR and SFDVKD. The CDR3 DNA is TGTGCCACTGCCGCCGCGACAGGGTCCGGGGAGCTGTTTTTT. Translating it yields CATAAATGSGELFF.

The CDR3 sequence is CASSRTGQGDEKLFF. CDR3 bases: TGCGCCAGCAGCCGGACGGGACAGGGAGATGAAAAACTGTTTTTT. V is TRBV5-1 and J is TRBJ1-4; TRBD1 agrees at 9 bases. The V gene end was trimmed by 4 bases and the J gene end by 6 bases; junction bases not matched to a gene: 7. Germline lookup yields CDR1 SGHRS and CDR2 YFSETQ. There are 15 residues in the CDR3.